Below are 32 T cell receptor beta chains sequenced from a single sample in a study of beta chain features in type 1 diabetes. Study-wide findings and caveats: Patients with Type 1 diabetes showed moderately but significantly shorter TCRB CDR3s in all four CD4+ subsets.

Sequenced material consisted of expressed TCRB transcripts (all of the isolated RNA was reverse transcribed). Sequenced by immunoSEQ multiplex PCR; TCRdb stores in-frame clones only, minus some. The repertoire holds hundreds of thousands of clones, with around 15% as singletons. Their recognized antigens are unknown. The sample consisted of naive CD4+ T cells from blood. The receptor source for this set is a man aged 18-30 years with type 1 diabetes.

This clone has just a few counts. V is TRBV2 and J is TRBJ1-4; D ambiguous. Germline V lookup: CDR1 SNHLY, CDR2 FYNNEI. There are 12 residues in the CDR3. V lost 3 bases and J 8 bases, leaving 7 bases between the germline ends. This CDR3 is CASSEATEKLFF. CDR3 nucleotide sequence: TGTGCCAGCAGTGAGGCGACAGAAAAACTGTTTTTT. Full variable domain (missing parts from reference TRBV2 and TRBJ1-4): EPEVTQTPSHQVTQMGQEVILRCVPISNHLYFYWYRQILGQKVEFLVSFYNNEISEKSEIFDDQFSVERPDGSNFTLKIRSTKLEDSAMYFCASSEATEKLFFGSGTQLSVL.

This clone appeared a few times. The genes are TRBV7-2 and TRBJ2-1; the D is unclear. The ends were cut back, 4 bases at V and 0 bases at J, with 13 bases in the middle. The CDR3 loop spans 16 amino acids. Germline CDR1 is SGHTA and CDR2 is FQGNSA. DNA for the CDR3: TGTGCCAGCAGCTACTCAAGTTCTAGCTCCTACAATGAGCAGTTCTTC. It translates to CASSYSSSSSYNEQFF.

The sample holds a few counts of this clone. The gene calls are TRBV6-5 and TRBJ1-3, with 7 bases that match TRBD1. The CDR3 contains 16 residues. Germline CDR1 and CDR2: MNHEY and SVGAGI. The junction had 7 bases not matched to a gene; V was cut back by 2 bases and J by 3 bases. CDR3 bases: TGTGCCAGCAGTTACCGAGAGGGGGCTTATGGAAACACCATATATTTT. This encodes CASSYREGAYGNTIYF.

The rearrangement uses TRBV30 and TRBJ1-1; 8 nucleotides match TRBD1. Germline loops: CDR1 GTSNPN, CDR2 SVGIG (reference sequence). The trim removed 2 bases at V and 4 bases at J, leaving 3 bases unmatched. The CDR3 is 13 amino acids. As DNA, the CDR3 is TGTGCCTGGAGTCCTACAGGGGGCACTGAAGCTTTCTTT. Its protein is CAWSPTGGTEAFF.

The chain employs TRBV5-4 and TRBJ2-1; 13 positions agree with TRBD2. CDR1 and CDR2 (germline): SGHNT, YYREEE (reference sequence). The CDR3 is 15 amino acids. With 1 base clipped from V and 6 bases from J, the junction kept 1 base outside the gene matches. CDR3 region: CASSLTSGRVNEQFF. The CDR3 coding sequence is TGTGCCAGCAGCTTGACTAGCGGGAGGGTCAATGAGCAGTTCTTC.

Written as DNA, the CDR3 is TGTGCCAGCAGTGAAGAGGCTTACAATGAGCAGTTCTTC. It translates to CASSEEAYNEQFF. This rearrangement joins TRBV2 to TRBJ2-1; no definite D call. The CDR3 is 13 amino acids. Germline V gene data show CDR1 as SNHLY and CDR2 as FYNNEI. V lost 1 base, J lost 4 bases, and 5 bases lay in between.

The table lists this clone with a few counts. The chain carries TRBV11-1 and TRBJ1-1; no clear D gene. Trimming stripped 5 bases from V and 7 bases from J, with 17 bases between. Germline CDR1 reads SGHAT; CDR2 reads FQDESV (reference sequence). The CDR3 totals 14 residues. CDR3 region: CASSPQGSLIEAFF. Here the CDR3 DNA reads TGTGCCAGCAGCCCCCAAGGGAGTCTGATTGAAGCTTTCTTT.

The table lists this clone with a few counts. CDR3 amino acids: CASRKIGSSYNEQFF. The CDR3 DNA reads TGCGCCAGCAGGAAGATAGGTAGCTCCTACAATGAGCAGTTCTTC. The chain uses TRBV5-1 and TRBJ2-1, with D unclear. The ends were cut back, 5 bases at V and 0 bases at J, with 12 bases in the middle. Germline V gives CDR1 SGHRS, CDR2 YFSETQ. The CDR3 runs to 15 residues.

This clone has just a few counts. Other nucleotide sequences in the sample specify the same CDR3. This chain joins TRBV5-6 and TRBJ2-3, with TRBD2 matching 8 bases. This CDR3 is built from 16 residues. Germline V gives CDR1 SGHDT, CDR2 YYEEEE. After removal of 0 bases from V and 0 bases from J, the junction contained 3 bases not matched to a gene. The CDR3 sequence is CASSLAGGRSTDTQYF. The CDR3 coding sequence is TGTGCCAGCAGCTTGGCGGGGGGGCGTAGCACAGATACGCAGTATTTT.

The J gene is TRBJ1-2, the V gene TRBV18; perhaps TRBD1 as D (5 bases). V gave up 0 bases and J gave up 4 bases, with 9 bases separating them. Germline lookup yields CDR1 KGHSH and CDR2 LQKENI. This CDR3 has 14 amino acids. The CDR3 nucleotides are TGTGCCAGCTCACCACCGAGGGGAGGCTATGGCTACACCTTC. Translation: CASSPPRGGYGYTF. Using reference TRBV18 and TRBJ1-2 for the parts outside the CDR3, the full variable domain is NAGVMQNPRHLVRRRGQEARLRCSPMKGHSHVYWYRQLPEEGLKFMVYLQKENIIDESGMPKERFSAEFPKEGPSILRIQQVVRGDSAAYFCASSPPRGGYGYTFGSGTRLTVV.

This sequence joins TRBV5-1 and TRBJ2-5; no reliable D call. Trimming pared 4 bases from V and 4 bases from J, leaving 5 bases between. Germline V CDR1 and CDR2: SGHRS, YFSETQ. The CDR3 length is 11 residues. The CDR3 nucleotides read TGCGCCAGCAGCACGAGAGAGACCCAGTACTTC. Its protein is CASSTRETQYF. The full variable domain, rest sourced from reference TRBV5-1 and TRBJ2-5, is KAGVTQTPRYLIKTRGQQVTLSCSPISGHRSVSWYQQTPGQGLQFLFEYFSETQRNKGNFPGRFSGRQFSNSRSEMNVSTLELGDSALYLCASSTRETQYFGPGTRLLVL.

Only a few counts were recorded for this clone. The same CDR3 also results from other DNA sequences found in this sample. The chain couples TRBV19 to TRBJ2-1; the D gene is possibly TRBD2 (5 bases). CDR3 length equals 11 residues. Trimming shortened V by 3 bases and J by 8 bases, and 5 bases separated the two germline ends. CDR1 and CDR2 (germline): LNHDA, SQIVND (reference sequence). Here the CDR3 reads CASSIGDEQFF. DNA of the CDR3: TGTGCCAGTAGTATCGGGGATGAGCAGTTCTTC. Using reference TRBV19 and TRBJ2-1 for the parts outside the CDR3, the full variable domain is DGGITQSPKYLFRKEGQNVTLSCEQNLNHDAMYWYRQDPGQGLRLIYYSQIVNDFQKGDIAEGYSVSREKKESFPLTVTSAQKNPTAFYLCASSIGDEQFFGPGTRLTVL.

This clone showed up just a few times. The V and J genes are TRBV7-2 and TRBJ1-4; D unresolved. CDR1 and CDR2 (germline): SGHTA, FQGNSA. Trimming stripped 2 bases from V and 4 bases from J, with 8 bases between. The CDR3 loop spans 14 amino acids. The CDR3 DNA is TGTGCCAGCAGCTTATGGCAGGTTAATGAAAAACTGTTTTTT. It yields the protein CASSLWQVNEKLFF.

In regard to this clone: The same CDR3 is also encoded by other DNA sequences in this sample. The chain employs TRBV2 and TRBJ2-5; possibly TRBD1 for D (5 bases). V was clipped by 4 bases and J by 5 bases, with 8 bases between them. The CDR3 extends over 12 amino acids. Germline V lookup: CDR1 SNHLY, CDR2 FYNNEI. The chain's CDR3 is CASSVGRETQYF. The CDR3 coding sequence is TGTGCCAGCAGTGTGGGGCGGGAGACCCAGTACTTC. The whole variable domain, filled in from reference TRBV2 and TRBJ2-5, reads EPEVTQTPSHQVTQMGQEVILRCVPISNHLYFYWYRQILGQKVEFLVSFYNNEISEKSEIFDDQFSVERPDGSNFTLKIRSTKLEDSAMYFCASSVGRETQYFGPGTRLLVL.

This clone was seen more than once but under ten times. Here the CDR3 reads CASSLWEKETQYF. CDR3 coding DNA: TGTGCCAGCAGCTTATGGGAGAAAGAGACCCAGTACTTC. The chain employs TRBV11-1 and TRBJ2-5, with a possible D match to TRBD2 (5 bases). This CDR3 spans 13 amino acids. Per the germline V gene, CDR1 is SGHAT and CDR2 is FQDESV (reference sequence). V lost 2 bases to trimming and J lost 3 bases, with 7 bases between them.

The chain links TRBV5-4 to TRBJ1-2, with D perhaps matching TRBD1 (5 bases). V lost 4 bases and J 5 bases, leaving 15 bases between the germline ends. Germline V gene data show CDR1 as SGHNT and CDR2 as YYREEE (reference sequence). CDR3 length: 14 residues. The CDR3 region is CASSRDGGGYGYTF. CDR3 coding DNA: TGTGCCAGCAGCCGGGACGGTGGTGGGTATGGCTACACCTTC.

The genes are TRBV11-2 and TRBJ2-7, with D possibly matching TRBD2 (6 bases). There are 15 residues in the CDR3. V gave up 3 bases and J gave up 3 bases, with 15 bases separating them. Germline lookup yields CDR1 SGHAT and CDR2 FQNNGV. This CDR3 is CASSLDPGLSYEQYF. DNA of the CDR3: TGTGCCAGCAGCTTGGACCCGGGACTCAGCTACGAGCAGTACTTC.

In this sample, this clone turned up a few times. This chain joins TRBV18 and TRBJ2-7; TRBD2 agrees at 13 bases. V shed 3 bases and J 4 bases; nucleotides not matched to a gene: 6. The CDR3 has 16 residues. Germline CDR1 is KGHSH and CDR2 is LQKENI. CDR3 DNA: TGTGCCAGCTCACCCTCGACACTAGCGGGAGGGTACGAGCAGTACTTC. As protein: CASSPSTLAGGYEQYF. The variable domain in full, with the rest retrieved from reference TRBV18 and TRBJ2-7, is NAGVMQNPRHLVRRRGQEARLRCSPMKGHSHVYWYRQLPEEGLKFMVYLQKENIIDESGMPKERFSAEFPKEGPSILRIQQVVRGDSAAYFCASSPSTLAGGYEQYFGPGTRLTVT.

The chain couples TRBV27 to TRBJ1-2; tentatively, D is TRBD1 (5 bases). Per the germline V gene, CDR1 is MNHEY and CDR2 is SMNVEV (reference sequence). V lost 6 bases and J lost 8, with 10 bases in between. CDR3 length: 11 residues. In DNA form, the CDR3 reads TGTGCCAGCAGCCCAGGGTTCGGCTACACCTTC. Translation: CASSPGFGYTF.

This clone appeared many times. The CDR3, as DNA: TGCGCCAGCAGTCAATCGAGGACCACCGTTAGGGGCAATGAGCAGTTCTTC. This translates into CASSQSRTTVRGNEQFF. The chain has TRBV23-1 and TRBJ2-1; tentative D call: TRBD1 (5 bases). TRBV23-1 is annotated as an ORF whose role is uncertain. V was clipped by 0 bases and J by 6 bases, with 18 bases between them. The CDR3 covers 17 residues.

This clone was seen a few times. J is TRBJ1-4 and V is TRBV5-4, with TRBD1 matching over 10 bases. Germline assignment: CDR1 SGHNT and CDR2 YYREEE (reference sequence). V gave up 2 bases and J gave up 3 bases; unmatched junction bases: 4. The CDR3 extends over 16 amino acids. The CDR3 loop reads CASSFGGTGANEKLFF. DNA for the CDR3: TGTGCCAGCAGCTTTGGCGGGACAGGGGCTAATGAAAAACTGTTTTTT.

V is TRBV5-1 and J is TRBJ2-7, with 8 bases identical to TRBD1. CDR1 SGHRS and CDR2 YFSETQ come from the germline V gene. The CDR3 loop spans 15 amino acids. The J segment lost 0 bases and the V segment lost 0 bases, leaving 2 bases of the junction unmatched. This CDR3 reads CASSLDTGGSYEQYF. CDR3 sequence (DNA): TGCGCCAGCAGCTTGGATACAGGGGGCTCCTACGAGCAGTACTTC.

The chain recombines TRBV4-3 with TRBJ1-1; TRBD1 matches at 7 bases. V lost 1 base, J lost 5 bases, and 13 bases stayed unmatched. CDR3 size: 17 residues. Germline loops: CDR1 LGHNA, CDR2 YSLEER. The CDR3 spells CASSQGQGLGRGTEAFF. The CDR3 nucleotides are TGCGCCAGCAGCCAAGGACAGGGATTGGGCCGGGGGACTGAAGCTTTCTTT.

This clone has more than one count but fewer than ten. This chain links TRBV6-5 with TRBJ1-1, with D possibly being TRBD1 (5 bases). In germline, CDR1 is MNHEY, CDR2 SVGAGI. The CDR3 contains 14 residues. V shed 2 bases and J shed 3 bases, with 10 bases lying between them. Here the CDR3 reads CASSYGGSYTEAFF. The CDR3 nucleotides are TGTGCCAGCAGTTACGGGGGGAGTTACACTGAAGCTTTCTTT.

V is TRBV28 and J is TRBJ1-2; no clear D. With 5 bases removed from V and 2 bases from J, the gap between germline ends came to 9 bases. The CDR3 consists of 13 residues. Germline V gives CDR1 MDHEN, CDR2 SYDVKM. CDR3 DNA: TGTGCCAGCAGTCAGCCACAGAACTATGGCTACACCTTC. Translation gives CASSQPQNYGYTF.

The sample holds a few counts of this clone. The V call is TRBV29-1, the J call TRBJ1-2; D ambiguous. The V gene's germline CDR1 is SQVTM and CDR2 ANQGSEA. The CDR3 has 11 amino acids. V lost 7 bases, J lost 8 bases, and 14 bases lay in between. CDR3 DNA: TGCAGCGCCCTCGAGCTATACGGCTACACCTTC. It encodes CSALELYGYTF.

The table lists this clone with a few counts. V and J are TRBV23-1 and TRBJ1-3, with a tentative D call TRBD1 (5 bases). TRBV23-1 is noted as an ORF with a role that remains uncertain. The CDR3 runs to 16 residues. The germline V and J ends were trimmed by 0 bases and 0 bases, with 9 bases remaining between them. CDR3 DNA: TGCGCCAGCAGTCAATCGGGGACTAACTCTGGAAACACCATATATTTT. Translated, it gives CASSQSGTNSGNTIYF.

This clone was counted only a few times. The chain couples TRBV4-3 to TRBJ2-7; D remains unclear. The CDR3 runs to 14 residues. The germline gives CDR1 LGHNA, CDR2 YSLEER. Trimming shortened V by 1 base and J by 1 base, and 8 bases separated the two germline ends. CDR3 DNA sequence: TGCGCCAGCAGCCAAGCTCCCGAATCCTACGAGCAGTACTTC. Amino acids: CASSQAPESYEQYF.

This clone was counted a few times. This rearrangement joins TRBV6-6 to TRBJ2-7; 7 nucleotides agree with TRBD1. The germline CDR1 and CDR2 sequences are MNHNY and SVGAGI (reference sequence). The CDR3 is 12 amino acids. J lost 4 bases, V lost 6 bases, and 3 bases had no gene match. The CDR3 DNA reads TGTGCCAGCAGCGACAGGGCATACGAGCAGTACTTC. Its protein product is CASSDRAYEQYF.

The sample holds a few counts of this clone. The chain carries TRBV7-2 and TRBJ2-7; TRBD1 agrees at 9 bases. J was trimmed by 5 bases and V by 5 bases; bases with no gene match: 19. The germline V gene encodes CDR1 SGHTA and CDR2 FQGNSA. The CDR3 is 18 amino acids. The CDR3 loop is CASSQGLSTTGGSNEQYF. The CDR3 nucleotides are TGTGCCAGCAGCCAAGGTCTGTCGACGACAGGGGGGAGTAACGAGCAGTACTTC.

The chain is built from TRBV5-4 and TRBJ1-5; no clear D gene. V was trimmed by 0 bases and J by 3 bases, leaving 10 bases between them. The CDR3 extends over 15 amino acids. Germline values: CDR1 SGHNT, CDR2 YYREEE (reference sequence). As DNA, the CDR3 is TGTGCCAGCAGCTTGGTGCGCAGGACCAATCAGCCCCAGCATTTT. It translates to CASSLVRRTNQPQHF.

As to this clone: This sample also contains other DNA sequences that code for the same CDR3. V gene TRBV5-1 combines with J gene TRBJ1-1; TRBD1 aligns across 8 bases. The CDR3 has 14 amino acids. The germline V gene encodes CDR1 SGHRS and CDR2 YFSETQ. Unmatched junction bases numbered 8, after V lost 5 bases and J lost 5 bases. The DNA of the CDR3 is TGCGCCAGCAGTTCAACAGGGGGAAATACTGAAGCTTTCTTT. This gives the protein CASSSTGGNTEAFF.